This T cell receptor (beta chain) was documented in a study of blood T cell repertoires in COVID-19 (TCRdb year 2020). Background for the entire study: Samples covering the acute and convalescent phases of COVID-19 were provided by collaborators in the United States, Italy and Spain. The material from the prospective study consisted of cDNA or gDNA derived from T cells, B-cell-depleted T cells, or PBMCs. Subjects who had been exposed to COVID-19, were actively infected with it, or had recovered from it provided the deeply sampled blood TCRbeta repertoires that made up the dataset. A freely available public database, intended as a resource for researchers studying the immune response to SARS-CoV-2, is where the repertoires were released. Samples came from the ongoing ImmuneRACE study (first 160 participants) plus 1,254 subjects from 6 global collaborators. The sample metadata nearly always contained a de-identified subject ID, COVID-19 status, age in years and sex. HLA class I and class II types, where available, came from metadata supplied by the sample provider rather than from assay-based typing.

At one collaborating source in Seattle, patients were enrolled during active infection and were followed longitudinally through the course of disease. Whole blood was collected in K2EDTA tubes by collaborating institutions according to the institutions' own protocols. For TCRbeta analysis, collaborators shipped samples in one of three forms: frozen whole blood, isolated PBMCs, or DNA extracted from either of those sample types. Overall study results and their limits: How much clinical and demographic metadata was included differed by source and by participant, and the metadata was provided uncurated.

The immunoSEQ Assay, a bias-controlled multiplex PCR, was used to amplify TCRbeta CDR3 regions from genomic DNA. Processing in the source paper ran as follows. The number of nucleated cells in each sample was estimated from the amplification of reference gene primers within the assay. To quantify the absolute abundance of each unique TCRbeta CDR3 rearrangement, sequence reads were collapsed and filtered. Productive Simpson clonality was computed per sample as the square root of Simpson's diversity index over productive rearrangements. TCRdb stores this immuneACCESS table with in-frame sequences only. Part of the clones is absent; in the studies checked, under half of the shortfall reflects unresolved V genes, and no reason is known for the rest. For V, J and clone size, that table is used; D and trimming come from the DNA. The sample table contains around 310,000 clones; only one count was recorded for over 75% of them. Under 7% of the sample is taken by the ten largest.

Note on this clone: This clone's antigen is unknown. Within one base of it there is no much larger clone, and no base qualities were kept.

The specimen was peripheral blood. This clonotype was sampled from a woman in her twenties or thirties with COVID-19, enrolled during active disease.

The CDR3 sequence is CASSLTQGVYEQYF. The base sequence is TGCGCCAGCAGCTTGACTCAGGGGGTCTACGAGCAGTACTTC. The chain is encoded by TRBV5-1 joined to TRBJ2-7, and 7 junction bases match TRBD1. Trimming removed 1 base from V and 3 bases from J; the gene matches leave 4 bases unexplained. The CDR3 covers 14 residues, taking in both the cysteine and the phenylalanine. Only the CDR3 DNA stays, 42 bases, in frame from base 1. For CDR1 and CDR2, the germline V gene lists SGHRS and YFSETQ.